What follows is one T cell receptor beta chain and its context. Seattle enrolled patients during active infection and tracked them longitudinally. Source study methods: How many nucleated cells were present was estimated from reference gene primer amplification. TCRdb's table, derived via immunoSEQ multiplex PCR, lists solely in-frame clones and lacks some. The V and J calls and clone size are taken from that table; D and trimming were inferred from the DNA. The profile covers 90,000 or so clones, with under 90% appearing a single time and more than 5% taken by the ten largest. The data stem from a study of blood T cell repertoires in COVID-19. The overall study: T cells, B-cell-depleted T cells, or PBMCs supplied cDNA or gDNA.

V was clipped by 3 bases and J by 1 base, with 13 bases between them. The V gene's germline CDR1 is KGHSH and CDR2 LQKENI. This CDR3 is 16 amino acids long. Sample: peripheral blood. This receptor was obtained from a man aged 55-75 years with COVID-19, enrolled during active disease. V is TRBV18 and J is TRBJ1-5, with unresolved D. The CDR3 region is CASSPSGAPSNQPQHF. In DNA form, the CDR3 reads TGTGCCAGCTCACCGAGTGGAGCCCCGAGCAATCAGCCCCAGCATTTT.